The 2 T cell receptor beta chains below all came from one sample that was sequenced in a study of blood T cells in healthy people across ages (dated by TCRdb to 2014 to 2015). The library was produced with 5' RACE. Sequencing was carried out with an Illumina HiSeq 2500. A second PCR of about 7 to 12 cycles was performed with a sample-barcoded 5' primer and a J-beta primer mix. The public sequencing data were trimmed at Q25 with fastp and processed into clonotypes with MiXCR by TCRdb, which kept only in-frame beta chains. Every CDR3 protein is listed once, alongside the most common genes and DNA of its rows. This sample comprises roughly 1.6 million distinct CDR3 sequences, about 32% of them detected only once. About 11% of the sample is taken by the ten largest. The sequencing input was blood. The receptors come from a woman aged 30 to 39 in good health.

The V gene is TRBV20-1, the J gene TRBJ1-1, with a possible D match to TRBD1 (5 bases). The germline V gene encodes CDR1 DFQATT and CDR2 SNEGSKA (reference sequence). With 3 bases removed from V and 0 bases from J, the gap between germline ends came to 11 bases. CDR3 length: 14 residues. The chain's CDR3 is CSASGDHMNTEAFF. For the CDR3, the DNA is TGCAGTGCTAGTGGGGACCACATGAACACTGAAGCTTTCTTT.

This clonotype was counted a few times. The chain is built from TRBV3-1 and TRBJ2-1, with TRBD2 matching 14 bases. Germline trimming cut 4 bases from V and 9 bases from J; bases unmatched to any gene: 8. The CDR3 is made up of 16 amino acids. Germline V gives CDR1 LGHDT, CDR2 YNNKEL (reference sequence). The CDR3 here is CASSLTSGRVGGEQFF. The DNA of the CDR3 is TGTGCCAGCAGCCTGACTAGCGGGAGGGTAGGCGGTGAGCAGTTCTTC.